These T cell receptor beta chains were read from a single sample in a study of beta chain features in type 1 diabetes. The assay was immunoSEQ multiplex PCR, and TCRdb's table has in-frame clones only and misses some. This sample has 160,000 or so clones, with around 10% found just once. The sequencing sample was made of central memory CD4+ T cells from blood. The source is a young man in good health. Each CDR3 is given with its conserved first and last residue. Each record gives: clone size, V gene, D gene, J gene, CDR3 DNA, CDR3 protein. The D gene is left open where the match is weak. Clone sizes are given selectively: once, few, many, or a class where the clone is expanded.

abundance: .; v_gene: TRBV5-1; d_gene: .; j_gene: TRBJ1-4; CDR3nt: TGCGCCAGCAGCCTAGACTTGAGGGAGGGAAAACTGTTTTTT; CDR3aa: CASSLDLREGKLFF
abundance: many; v_gene: TRBV7-2; d_gene: .; j_gene: TRBJ2-2; CDR3nt: TGTGCCAGCAGCGTAGGGACGGAGAACACCGGGGAGCTGTTTTTT; CDR3aa: CASSVGTENTGELFF
abundance: few; v_gene: TRBV7-2; d_gene: TRBD2; j_gene: TRBJ2-5; CDR3nt: TGTGCCAGCAGCTTAGCGCTAGTGGGGGGGCAAGAGACCCAGTACTTC; CDR3aa: CASSLALVGGQETQYF
abundance: .; v_gene: TRBV7-2; d_gene: .; j_gene: TRBJ1-1; CDR3nt: TGTGCCAGCAGCTTAGGACAGGTTGGGGGAGGGACTGAAGCTTTCTTT; CDR3aa: CASSLGQVGGGTEAFF
abundance: few; v_gene: TRBV29-1; d_gene: TRBD1; j_gene: TRBJ2-7; CDR3nt: TGCAGTGGGGGACAGGACTACGAGCAGTACTTC; CDR3aa: CSGGQDYEQYF
abundance: few; v_gene: TRBV6-5; d_gene: .; j_gene: TRBJ1-1; CDR3nt: TGTGCCAGCAGTTACAGTATAGGTCGGAACACTGAAGCTTTCTTT; CDR3aa: CASSYSIGRNTEAFF
abundance: .; v_gene: TRBV5-6; d_gene: .; j_gene: TRBJ1-4; CDR3nt: TGTGCCAGCAGCTTTAGGCCTCTCAGTGAAAAACTGTTTTTT; CDR3aa: CASSFRPLSEKLFF
abundance: few; v_gene: TRBV9; d_gene: TRBD2; j_gene: TRBJ2-5; CDR3nt: TGTGCCAGCAGCGTAGCCGGGGCTAGCGGGGGTTCACAAGAGACCCAGTACTTC; CDR3aa: CASSVAGASGGSQETQYF
abundance: .; v_gene: TRBV21-1; d_gene: .; j_gene: TRBJ2-7; CDR3nt: TGTGCCAGCATCCTACGGAATACATACGAGCAGTACTTC; CDR3aa: CASILRNTYEQYF
abundance: .; v_gene: TRBV18; d_gene: .; j_gene: TRBJ2-1; CDR3nt: TGTGCCAGCTCACCGTCTCGTCGTCGAGGGAGCTCCTACAATGAGCAGTTCTTC; CDR3aa: CASSPSRRRGSSYNEQFF
abundance: .; v_gene: TRBV9; d_gene: .; j_gene: TRBJ1-5; CDR3nt: TGTGCCAGCAGCGTAGGAGGGGCGGGCAATCAGCCCCAGCATTTT; CDR3aa: CASSVGGAGNQPQHF
abundance: .; v_gene: TRBV7-3; d_gene: .; j_gene: TRBJ1-6; CDR3nt: TGTGCCAGCAGCTTAGTGGCCACAGAACAAGCCCTCCACTTT; CDR3aa: CASSLVATEQALHF
abundance: .; v_gene: TRBV28; d_gene: TRBD2; j_gene: TRBJ2-1; CDR3nt: TGTGCCAGCAGTCCCCGCGGGAGGAGCTCCTACAATGAGCAGTTCTTC; CDR3aa: CASSPRGRSSYNEQFF
abundance: .; v_gene: TRBV18; d_gene: .; j_gene: TRBJ2-3; CDR3nt: TGTGCCAGCGCCATGCTCGGCACAGATACGCAGTATTTT; CDR3aa: CASAMLGTDTQYF
abundance: .; v_gene: TRBV6-8; d_gene: .; j_gene: TRBJ2-7; CDR3nt: TGTGGGATCAGGGAGGAGGAGTACGAGCAGTACTTC; CDR3aa: CGIREEEYEQYF
abundance: .; v_gene: TRBV7-2; d_gene: .; j_gene: TRBJ2-5; CDR3nt: TGTGCCAGCAGCTTAGTAGGGTCATCCGGAACCCAGTACTTC; CDR3aa: CASSLVGSSGTQYF